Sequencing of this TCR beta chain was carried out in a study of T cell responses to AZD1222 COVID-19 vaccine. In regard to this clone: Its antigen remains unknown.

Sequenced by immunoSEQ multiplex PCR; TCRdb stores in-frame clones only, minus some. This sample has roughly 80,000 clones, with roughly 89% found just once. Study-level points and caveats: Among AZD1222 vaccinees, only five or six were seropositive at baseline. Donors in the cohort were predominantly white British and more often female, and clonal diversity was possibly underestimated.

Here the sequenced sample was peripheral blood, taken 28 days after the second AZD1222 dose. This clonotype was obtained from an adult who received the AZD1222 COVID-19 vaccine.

The CDR3 DNA is TGTGCCACCTGTCGGGGGGGTGGCACTGAAGCTTTCTTT. It specifies CATCRGGGTEAFF. The rearrangement uses TRBV10-3 and TRBJ1-1, with a weak D call TRBD1 (5 bases). This CDR3 has 13 amino acids. Germline CDR1 reads ENHRY; CDR2 reads SYGVKD. Trimming removed 10 bases at V and 4 bases at J, with 16 bases between.